One sample yielded the 15 T cell receptor beta chains listed below, sequenced in a study of cytomegalovirus exposure and HLA in healthy donors. PCR used 60 Vbeta primers and 13 Jbeta primers. TCRdb's table, derived via immunoSEQ multiplex PCR, lists solely in-frame clones and lacks some. This table has roughly 150,000 clones, roughly 73% appearing once. The specimen sequenced was PBMCs. Receptors originate from a woman aged 18-29 years in good health and CMV-seronegative.

The chain combines TRBV7-9 with TRBJ2-1, with TRBD1 matching over 11 bases. There are 16 residues in the CDR3. Germline V gene lookup returns CDR1 SEHNR and CDR2 FQNEAQ (reference sequence). J was trimmed by 7 bases and V by 5 bases; bases with no gene match: 10. The CDR3 nucleotides read TGTGCCAGCAGCACCCGGACAGGGGGCGCAGGTAATGAGCAGTTCTTC. Protein sequence: CASSTRTGGAGNEQFF.

The chain combines TRBV7-9 with TRBJ1-5; a possible D gene is TRBD1 (6 bases). The CDR3 loop spans 16 amino acids. V was cut by 1 base and J by 3 bases, with 13 bases left in between. In germline, CDR1 is SEHNR, CDR2 FQNEAQ (reference sequence). DNA of the CDR3: TGTGCCAGCAGCTTAGAGGTTGGACAGATCAATCAGCCCCAGCATTTT. This codes for CASSLEVGQINQPQHF.

The chain has TRBV5-4 and TRBJ2-5, with 8 bases matching TRBD1. CDR3 length: 14 amino acids. Losses at the gene ends were 4 bases for V and 1 base for J; bases not matched to a gene: 3. Germline V CDR1 and CDR2: SGHNT, YYREEE (reference sequence). CDR3 sequence: CASSADRGQETQYF. The CDR3 nucleotides read TGTGCCAGCAGCGCCGACAGGGGCCAAGAGACCCAGTACTTC.

J is TRBJ2-7 and V is TRBV7-8; perhaps TRBD2 as D (5 bases). V was clipped by 1 base and J by 9 bases, with 10 bases between them. From germline, CDR1 is SGHVS and CDR2 FQNEAQ. The CDR3 has 12 residues. The CDR3 nucleotides are TGTGCCAGCAGCTTAGGTGCGGCGGGGCAGTACGTC. Residues: CASSLGAAGQYV.

J is TRBJ1-5 and V is TRBV4-1; TRBD1 matches 7 bases. With V trimmed by 2 bases and J by 5 bases, 3 bases remained unmatched. The germline V gene has CDR1 MGHRA and CDR2 YSYEKL. This CDR3 comprises 14 residues. The CDR3 protein is CASSQHTGDQPQHF. The CDR3 DNA sequence: TGCGCCAGCAGCCAACATACAGGGGATCAGCCCCAGCATTTT.

This rearrangement joins TRBV5-4 to TRBJ2-3; D might be TRBD2 (6 bases). Trimming took 4 bases from V and 6 from J, leaving 15 bases between them. Germline CDR1 reads SGHNT; CDR2 reads YYREEE (reference sequence). CDR3 length equals 14 residues. CDR3 loop: CASSPGDFRDTQYF. The CDR3 region has the DNA TGTGCCAGCAGCCCCGGGGACTTTCGGGATACGCAGTATTTT.

The J gene is TRBJ2-7, the V gene TRBV18; TRBD2 aligns across 13 bases. J was trimmed by 9 bases and V by 3 bases; bases with no gene match: 17. Germline assignment: CDR1 KGHSH and CDR2 LQKENI. This CDR3 contains 18 residues. CDR3 nucleotides: TGTGCCAGCTCACCGGCTAGGACTAGCGGGAGTTGTGGACGACCGCAGTACGTC. Residues: CASSPARTSGSCGRPQYV.

CDR3 nucleotide sequence: TGTGCCAGCAGCGTAGGTGTAGGGGCTGGAAACAATGAGCAGTTCTTC. It yields the protein CASSVGVGAGNNEQFF. The rearrangement uses TRBV9 and TRBJ2-1; the D gene is possibly TRBD1 (5 bases). The V gene's germline CDR1 is SGDLS and CDR2 YYNGEE. This CDR3 contains 16 residues. V lost 0 bases and J 5 bases, leaving 15 bases between the germline ends.

The chain couples TRBV30 to TRBJ1-2, with D perhaps TRBD1 (5 bases). Deletions cut 1 base from V and 9 bases from J, with 18 bases between. This CDR3 is built from 14 residues. Germline V gene sequence: CDR1 GTSNPN, CDR2 SVGIG (reference sequence). The CDR3 DNA sequence: TGTGCCTGGAGTGCTAGGGGTGGACGGCGCAGCTACACCTTC. It yields the protein CAWSARGGRRSYTF.

The V gene is TRBV2, the J gene TRBJ2-1, with 16 bases identical to TRBD2. The length of the CDR3 is 17 residues. Germline values: CDR1 SNHLY, CDR2 FYNNEI. V gave up 5 bases and J gave up 8 bases; unmatched junction bases: 9. Here the CDR3 DNA reads TGTGCCAGCAGTCCCAGGCTGGGGACTAGCGGGAGGGATGAGCAGTTCTTC. Protein sequence: CASSPRLGTSGRDEQFF. The entire variable domain, with the rest obtained from reference TRBV2 and TRBJ2-1, is as follows: EPEVTQTPSHQVTQMGQEVILRCVPISNHLYFYWYRQILGQKVEFLVSFYNNEISEKSEIFDDQFSVERPDGSNFTLKIRSTKLEDSAMYFCASSPRLGTSGRDEQFFGPGTRLTVL.

The rearrangement joins TRBV28 to TRBJ2-2; possibly TRBD2 for D (6 bases). V was clipped by 5 bases and J by 6 bases, with 19 bases between them. Germline V gene lookup returns CDR1 MDHEN and CDR2 SYDVKM. CDR3 length: 16 residues. CDR3 DNA: TGTGCCAGCAGTCCGCACGGGACGGAGCGGGCCGGGGAGCTGTTTTTT. This translates into CASSPHGTERAGELFF.

The genes are TRBV13 and TRBJ2-3, with D possibly TRBD2 on 5 matching bases. The CDR3 sequence is 13 residues long. Trimming removed 2 bases at V and 5 bases at J, with 8 bases between. Germline V gene data show CDR1 as PRHDT and CDR2 as FYEKMQ (reference sequence). The CDR3 is CASSLSSLDTQYF. In DNA form, the CDR3 reads TGTGCCAGCAGCTTATCTAGCCTAGATACGCAGTATTTT.

The chain recombines TRBV25-1 with TRBJ2-5, with TRBD2 as a possible D gene (5 bases). Germline-derived CDR1 and CDR2 are MGHDK and SYGVNS. The length of the CDR3 is 15 residues. Trimming took off 4 bases at V and 4 bases at J, with 16 bases between the two ends. CDR3 DNA: TGTGCCAGCAGTGTCGAGGGTAGTAGAGTAGAGACCCAGTACTTC. Translation: CASSVEGSRVETQYF.

This chain connects TRBV11-1 to TRBJ2-1; perhaps TRBD2 as D (7 bases). V dropped 4 bases and J dropped 4 bases, with 23 bases sitting between them. CDR1 SGHAT and CDR2 FQDESV come from the germline V gene (reference sequence). This CDR3 region has 18 residues. CDR3 residues: CASSSQDSWEGLYNEQFF. For the CDR3, the DNA is TGTGCCAGCAGCTCACAGGACAGCTGGGAGGGGCTATACAATGAGCAGTTCTTC.

This chain joins TRBV29-1 and TRBJ1-3; 8 bases map to TRBD1. Per the germline V gene, CDR1 is SQVTM and CDR2 is ANQGSEA. V was clipped by 5 bases and J by 4 bases; unmatched bases: 7. This CDR3 has 14 residues. Here the CDR3 DNA reads TGCAGCGTTTTGACAGGGGCGGCCGGAAACACCATATATTTT. This gives the protein CSVLTGAAGNTIYF. The entire variable domain, with the rest obtained from reference TRBV29-1 and TRBJ1-3, is as follows: SAVISQKPSRDICQRGTSLTIQCQVDSQVTMMFWYRQQPGQSLTLIATANQGSEATYESGFVIDKFPISRPNLTFSTLTVSNMSPEDSSIYLCSVLTGAAGNTIYFGEGSWLTVV.